Described below is a single T cell receptor beta chain sequence and its context. No antigen is known for it. Using constant-segment primers, 5'RACE produced TCR alpha and TCR beta cDNA libraries carrying sample barcodes and UMIs. TCRdb called the 5' RACE reads again in MiXCR, with one record for every CDR3 protein. The sample consists of a few hundred thousand distinct CDR3 sequences, 15% to 20% of them appearing once. The CDR3 is 14 amino acids. Germline V gene data show CDR1 as LGHNA and CDR2 as YSLEER. V lost 2 bases, J lost 0 bases, and 5 bases lay in between. These data are taken from a study of T-cell memory formation after mild COVID-19. Study-wide results and limits: Mainly CM and EM harbored the contracting CD4+ clones; mainly EMRA harbored the CD8+ ones. Certain responding clones were present in pre-infection memory, suggesting participation of cross-reactive memory.

Input material: PBMCs or a T cell subset sorted from them (not recorded which). The rearrangement joins TRBV4-3 to TRBJ1-3; D remains ambiguous. The clonotype comes from a man aged 18 to 29 who had mild COVID-19 (a few samples of this study predate the infection). Cell type and time point are not known. The chain's CDR3 is CASSQSGSGNTIYF. Written as DNA, the CDR3 is TGCGCCAGCAGCCAATCGGGCTCTGGAAACACCATATATTTT.